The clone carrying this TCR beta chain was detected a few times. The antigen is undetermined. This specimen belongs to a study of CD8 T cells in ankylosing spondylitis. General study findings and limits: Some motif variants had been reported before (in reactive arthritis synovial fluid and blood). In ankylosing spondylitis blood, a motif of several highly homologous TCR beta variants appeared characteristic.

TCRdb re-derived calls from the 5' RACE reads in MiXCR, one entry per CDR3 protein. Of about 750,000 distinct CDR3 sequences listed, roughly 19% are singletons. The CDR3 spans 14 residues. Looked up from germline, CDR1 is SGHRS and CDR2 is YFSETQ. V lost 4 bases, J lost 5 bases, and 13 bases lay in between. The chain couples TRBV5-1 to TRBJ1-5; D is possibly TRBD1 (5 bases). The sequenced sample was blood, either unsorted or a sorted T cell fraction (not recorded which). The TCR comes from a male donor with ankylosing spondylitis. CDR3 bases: TGCGCCAGCAGCACGCAGGGAATGGATCAGCCCCAGCATTTT. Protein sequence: CASSTQGMDQPQHF.